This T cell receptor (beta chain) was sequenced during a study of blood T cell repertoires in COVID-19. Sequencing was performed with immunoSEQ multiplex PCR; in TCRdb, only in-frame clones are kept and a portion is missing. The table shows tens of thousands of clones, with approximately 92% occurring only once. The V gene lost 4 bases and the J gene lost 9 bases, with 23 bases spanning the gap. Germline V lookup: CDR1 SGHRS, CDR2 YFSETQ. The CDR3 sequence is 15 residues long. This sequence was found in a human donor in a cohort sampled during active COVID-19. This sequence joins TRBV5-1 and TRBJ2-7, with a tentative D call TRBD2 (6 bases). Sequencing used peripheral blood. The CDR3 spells CASSPSRGRLEGQYF. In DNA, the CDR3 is TGCGCCAGCAGCCCCTCACGCGGACGCCTGGAGGGGCAGTACTTC.